Shown below are 5 T cell receptor beta chains from a single sample sequenced in a study of human T cells and chemical hapten exposure. Time point indicated: patch test 3, about 24 weeks after DPC sensitization. Treatment specified: therapeutic diphenylcyclopropenone sensitization with weekly scalp DPC. MiXCR, applied by TCRdb to the RACE reads, yields one record per CDR3 protein. Among about 84,000 distinct CDR3 sequences listed, less than 14% were seen once. The sequencing used whole blood, collected in connection with sensitization to the hapten diphenylcyclopropenone (DPC). These receptors all come from a woman aged 50 to 60 with alopecia areata. Some clones in this sample may be carry-over from other donors' samples.

The chain combines TRBV29-1 with TRBJ2-3; no reliable D call. The CDR3 is 10 residues long. Germline V gene data show CDR1 as SQVTM and CDR2 as ANQGSEA. The ends were cut back, 8 bases at V and 4 bases at J, with 7 bases in the middle. CDR3 sequence (DNA): TGCAGCTCGACTTCAGATACGCAGTATTTT. Amino acid sequence: CSSTSDTQYF.

V is TRBV14 and J is TRBJ2-1; 7 bases map to TRBD2. In germline, CDR1 is SGHDN, CDR2 FVKESK. The length of the CDR3 is 18 residues. The V and J ends lost 4 bases and 0 bases, in that order; junction bases with no gene match: 12. DNA of the CDR3: TGTGCCAGCAGCCGGCGGTCTAGCGGCACGAGCTCCTACAATGAGCAGTTCTTC. Translated: CASSRRSSGTSSYNEQFF.

The rearrangement joins TRBV7-2 to TRBJ1-1, with D unclear. V lost 2 bases and J lost 3, with 1 base in between. CDR3 length: 11 amino acids. Germline CDR1 SGHTA, CDR2 FQGNSA. The CDR3 DNA sequence: TGTGCCAGCAGCTTACACACTGAAGCTTTCTTT. Protein: CASSLHTEAFF.

This clonotype was counted many times. V gene TRBV10-3 combines with J gene TRBJ2-7; a possible D gene is TRBD2 (5 bases). The CDR3 contains 12 residues. Germline-derived CDR1 and CDR2 are ENHRY and SYGVKD. Trimming pared 10 bases from V and 3 bases from J, leaving 13 bases between. CDR3 nucleotide sequence: TGTGCCACTTCGGTGGGGAGCTACGAGCAGTACTTC. Protein sequence: CATSVGSYEQYF.

The chain recombines TRBV9 with TRBJ2-7; TRBD1 matches 9 bases. With V trimmed by 0 bases and J by 6 bases, 10 bases remained unmatched. This CDR3 is 16 amino acids long. Germline CDR1 reads SGDLS; CDR2 reads YYNGEE. For the CDR3, the DNA is TGTGCCAGCAGCGTAGGGGGCCGGGACAGGGTAGCCGAGCAGTACTTC. This gives the protein CASSVGGRDRVAEQYF.